The entry that follows covers one T cell receptor (beta chain) sequence. The assay was immunoSEQ multiplex PCR, and TCRdb's table has in-frame clones only and misses some. The sample yields 130,000 to 150,000 clones, 80% to 90% seen once. The sample is drawn from a study of blood T cell repertoires in COVID-19. Cohorts were determined from participant-reported clinical history. CDR3 length equals 15 residues. The germline V gene encodes CDR1 MDHEN and CDR2 SYDVKM. This TCR was recovered from a man in his fifties or sixties who had recovered from COVID-19. The chain joins TRBV28 to TRBJ1-6; TRBD1 agrees at 7 bases. Sequenced: PBMCs or T cells enriched from blood (not recorded which). In nucleotides, the CDR3 is TGTGCTTCTAAGCCCCCCGGGACAGTTAATTCACCCCTCCACTTT. Amino acid sequence: CASKPPGTVNSPLHF.